This T cell receptor beta chain emerged from a study of blood T cell repertoires in COVID-19. Study context: The United States, Italy and Spain provided the acute and convalescent COVID-19 samples. T cells, B-cell-depleted T cells, or PBMCs supplied cDNA or gDNA.

CDR3 length: 15 residues. Germline V gives CDR1 SGHTS, CDR2 YDEGEE. The V gene lost 0 bases and the J gene lost 5 bases, with 14 bases spanning the gap. As handled by the study authors: Researchers report that nucleated cell counts were estimated from reference gene primer amplification. This table comes from immunoSEQ multiplex PCR, and its TCRdb copy is limited to in-frame clones, with some not included. That table supplies the V and J calls and clone size; D and trimming were determined from the DNA. The sample carries 90,000 to 120,000 clones, approximately 91% recorded once. The chain combines TRBV5-8 with TRBJ2-5; a weak D match, TRBD1 (5 bases). This TCR derives from a human donor in a cohort sampled during active COVID-19. The source material was peripheral blood. CDR3 coding DNA: TGTGCCAGCAGCTTGGTTCACAGGTCGAGGGAGACCCAGTACTTC. This translates into CASSLVHRSRETQYF.